The 14 T cell receptor beta chains given below trace back to one sample, sequenced in a study of siplizumab effects on memory and regulatory T cells. The protocol was immunoSEQ multiplex PCR, while the TCRdb copy is restricted to in-frame clones and leaves out a portion. The sample has approximately 97,000 clones; approximately 90% are singletons. Sequenced input: CD4+ T cells sorted from blood. The receptors originated from a human donor in good health.

Only a few counts were recorded for this clone. The chain employs TRBV2 and TRBJ2-7; the match to TRBD2 covers 7 bases. CDR3 size: 14 residues. The trim removed 8 bases at V and 6 bases at J, leaving 13 bases unmatched. Looked up from germline, CDR1 is SNHLY and CDR2 is FYNNEI. Here the CDR3 reads CASLFGTGGSEQYF. The CDR3 nucleotides are TGTGCCAGCCTCTTTGGGACGGGAGGCTCCGAGCAGTACTTC.

The genes are TRBV29-1 and TRBJ1-1; no clear D gene. V shed 7 bases and J shed 5 bases, with 20 bases lying between them. This CDR3 comprises 14 residues. Germline CDR1 and CDR2: SQVTM and ANQGSEA. As DNA, the CDR3 is TGCAGCGCCCCGCCCGGACGGCGGGGAACTGAAGCTTTCTTT. Its translation: CSAPPGRRGTEAFF.

Details on this clone: This sample also contains other DNA sequences that code for the same CDR3. The chain combines TRBV7-3 with TRBJ2-3, with 9 nucleotides matching TRBD2. V shed 5 bases, J shed 4 bases, and the junction held 4 bases outside the gene matches. Germline lookup yields CDR1 SGHTA and CDR2 FQGTGA. There are 14 residues in the CDR3. CDR3 nucleotides: TGTGCCAGCAGCCTTAGCGGGAGCGCAGATACGCAGTATTTT. It translates to CASSLSGSADTQYF.

The chain carries TRBV2 and TRBJ2-3; perhaps TRBD2 as D (6 bases). The CDR3 length is 15 residues. CDR1 is SNHLY, CDR2 FYNNEI, per germline. V was clipped by 8 bases and J by 0 bases, with 15 bases between them. CDR3 bases: TGTGCCAGCCATGGGTGGGGGACTAGCACAGATACGCAGTATTTT. Amino acids: CASHGWGTSTDTQYF.

V is TRBV7-6 and J is TRBJ2-1; 10 bases agree with TRBD2. Germline V gene data show CDR1 as SGHVS and CDR2 as FNYEAQ. The CDR3 covers 15 residues. Losses at the gene ends were 4 bases for V and 4 bases for J; bases not matched to a gene: 4. The CDR3 sequence is CASSSGLADYNEQFF. The DNA of the CDR3 is TGTGCCAGCAGCTCCGGACTAGCGGATTACAATGAGCAGTTCTTC.

The chain carries TRBV5-8 and TRBJ1-2; possibly TRBD1 for D (6 bases). V was shortened by 4 bases and J by 3 bases, with 28 bases between the two germline ends. The CDR3 extends over 19 amino acids. Germline CDR1 and CDR2: SGHTS and YDEGEE. This CDR3 is CASSPSLRPYGGEYYGYTF. The CDR3 coding sequence is TGTGCCAGCAGCCCTTCCCTCCGACCTTACGGGGGCGAGTACTATGGCTACACCTTC.

This sequence joins TRBV7-8 and TRBJ2-5; TRBD2 might be the D (6 bases). The germline V gene encodes CDR1 SGHVS and CDR2 FQNEAQ. Between the trimmed V and J ends, which lost 2 bases and 4 bases, there was a span of 23 bases. The CDR3 is 18 residues long. The CDR3 region has the DNA TGTGCCAGCAGCTTATATTCAGCGAAAAAAGCGGGCCCAGAGACCCAGTACTTC. Its translation: CASSLYSAKKAGPETQYF.

This chain links TRBV19 with TRBJ2-5; unclear D gene. The CDR3 sequence is 12 residues long. Germline lookup yields CDR1 LNHDA and CDR2 SQIVND (reference sequence). V dropped 5 bases and J dropped 5 bases, with 9 bases sitting between them. CDR3 DNA sequence: TGTGCCAGTAGTCCCTTTGGGGAGACCCAGTACTTC. Residues: CASSPFGETQYF.

Concerning this clone: The germline gene is not matched at one end of the junction; a read error may be the cause. The chain combines TRBV5-1 with TRBJ2-7; 7 bases line up with TRBD2. The J call may be incorrect, as the DNA end agrees better with TRBJ2-1. Germline V gene data show CDR1 as SGHRS and CDR2 as YFSETQ. The CDR3 covers 15 residues. The CDR3 DNA sequence: TGCGCCGGCAGCCTCAGCGGGACGGACAACAATGAGCAGTTCTTC. Protein: CAGSLSGTDNNEQFF.

A remark on this clone: Other DNA sequences within the sample encode an identical CDR3. The rearrangement uses TRBV19 and TRBJ2-7, with a possible D match to TRBD2 (5 bases). This CDR3 spans 15 amino acids. V gave up 0 bases and J gave up 5 bases, with 14 bases separating them. Germline V gene data show CDR1 as LNHDA and CDR2 as SQIVND (reference sequence). The CDR3 loop reads CASSIEQESGNEQYF. The CDR3 coding sequence is TGTGCCAGTAGTATAGAGCAGGAGAGCGGCAACGAGCAGTACTTC.

The chain is built from TRBV18 and TRBJ2-5; no clear D gene. Germline CDR1 and CDR2: KGHSH and LQKENI. CDR3 length: 14 residues. The V and J ends lost 3 bases and 1 base respectively, with 9 bases between them. CDR3 protein: CASSPVGSQETQYF. Here the CDR3 DNA reads TGTGCCAGCTCACCGGTGGGTTCCCAAGAGACCCAGTACTTC.

The genes are TRBV11-2 and TRBJ1-5; D is ambiguous. This CDR3 is built from 15 residues. Germline loops: CDR1 SGHAT, CDR2 FQNNGV. Trimming left V 1 base short and J 3 bases short, with 10 bases between. DNA of the CDR3: TGTGCCAGCAGCTTAGCGTCCAGCCACAATCAGCCCCAGCATTTT. Translated, it gives CASSLASSHNQPQHF.

This chain links TRBV28 with TRBJ2-3; the match to TRBD2 covers 7 bases. The length of the CDR3 is 12 residues. From germline, CDR1 is MDHEN and CDR2 SYDVKM. Losses at the gene ends were 8 bases for V and 7 bases for J; bases not matched to a gene: 6. CDR3 residues: CASSTSANTQYF. Here the CDR3 DNA reads TGTGCCAGCTCAACTAGCGCAAATACGCAGTATTTT.

The V and J genes are TRBV28 and TRBJ2-3; D call uncertain. The V gene lost 2 bases and the J gene lost 6 bases, with 3 bases spanning the gap. CDR1 and CDR2 (germline): MDHEN, SYDVKM. This CDR3 comprises 11 residues. Here the CDR3 reads CASSLRDTQYF. DNA for the CDR3: TGTGCCAGCAGTTTAAGGGATACGCAGTATTTT.